Following are 27 T cell receptor beta chains from one sample sequenced in a study of spatial heterogeneity in lung cancer. Regarding time point: sample taken at primary tumor resection. Findings of the study overall: Tumors with more nonsynonymous mutations had more expanded intratumoral alpha and beta TCRs.

In TCRdb, the 5' RACE reads were re-called with MiXCR into one record per CDR3 protein. Of tens of thousands of distinct CDR3 sequences in the sample, about 4.5% were seen once. The antigens these receptors bind are not known. The sample in question was lung tumor tissue, obtained at surgery. The receptors here all came from a male donor with early-stage non-small cell lung cancer.

This clonotype has at least ten counts. This chain joins TRBV27 and TRBJ2-7; 11 bases are shared with TRBD2. CDR3 size: 14 residues. The V segment lost 6 bases and the J segment 5 bases; nucleotides outside the gene matches: 6. The germline gives CDR1 MNHEY, CDR2 SMNVEV (reference sequence). CDR3 residues: CASSLLAGVNEQYF. CDR3 bases: TGTGCCAGCAGCCTACTAGCGGGGGTAAACGAGCAGTACTTC.

This clonotype was detected many times. J is TRBJ2-5 and V is TRBV7-2; D is unclear. Deletions cut 5 bases from V and 5 bases from J, with 9 bases between. The CDR3 has 12 amino acids. The germline CDR1 and CDR2 sequences are SGHTA and FQGNSA. The chain's CDR3 is CASSLKPETQYF. As DNA, the CDR3 is TGTGCCAGCAGCCTTAAACCGGAGACCCAGTACTTC.

This clonotype was seen ten or more times. The J gene is TRBJ2-7, the V gene TRBV7-9; 12 nucleotides agree with TRBD2. Trimming removed 5 bases from V and 4 bases from J; junction bases left unmatched: 9. The CDR3 spans 16 residues. In germline, CDR1 is SEHNR, CDR2 FQNEAQ (reference sequence). The DNA for the CDR3 is TGTGCCAGCAGCCCGACTAGCGGGAGTACAGTGTACGAGCAGTACTTC. Protein product: CASSPTSGSTVYEQYF.

The J gene is TRBJ1-5, the V gene TRBV12-3 or TRBV12-4; possibly TRBD1 for D (6 bases). The CDR3 spans 13 residues. Trimming pared 2 bases from V and 7 bases from J, leaving 9 bases between. The CDR3 coding sequence is TGTGCCAGCAGTTTATTGGGGGCCCAGCCCCAGCATTTT. This encodes CASSLLGAQPQHF.

The J gene is TRBJ2-7, the V gene TRBV6-5; 12 nucleotides align to TRBD2. The trim removed 0 bases at V and 4 bases at J, leaving 10 bases unmatched. This CDR3 is 18 amino acids long. Germline V gives CDR1 MNHEY, CDR2 SVGAGI. CDR3: CASSYSFRTSGVVYEQYF. In DNA form, the CDR3 reads TGTGCCAGCAGTTACTCCTTCCGGACTAGCGGGGTAGTTTACGAGCAGTACTTC.

This clonotype was seen repeatedly, ten times or more. The rearrangement links TRBV4-1 to TRBJ1-1, with D possibly matching TRBD1 (5 bases). CDR1 is MGHRA and CDR2 is YSYEKL in the germline V gene. This CDR3 has 14 amino acids. Trimming took off 2 bases at V and 8 bases at J, with 15 bases between the two ends. The CDR3 reads CASSQISGTWEAFF. CDR3 in DNA: TGCGCCAGCAGCCAAATTTCCGGGACTTGGGAAGCTTTCTTT.

This clonotype was picked up many times. V gene TRBV7-3 combines with J gene TRBJ2-5; 9 bases agree with TRBD2. Trimming at V came to 5 bases and at J to 4 bases, leaving 11 bases not matched to a gene. The germline V gene has CDR1 SGHTA and CDR2 FQGTGA. This CDR3 region has 16 residues. In DNA form, the CDR3 reads TGTGCCAGCAGCCTAAATAGCGGGAGAAACGGAGAGACCCAGTACTTC. Its translation is CASSLNSGRNGETQYF.

In this sample, this clonotype turned up many times. The CDR3 region is CASSPRGLAGGRYNEQFF. DNA for the CDR3: TGTGCCAGCTCACCACGAGGACTAGCGGGGGGACGGTACAATGAGCAGTTCTTC. The rearrangement joins TRBV18 to TRBJ2-1; 14 bases agree with TRBD2. Germline V gene data show CDR1 as KGHSH and CDR2 as LQKENI. CDR3 length: 18 residues. V lost 1 base, J lost 4 bases, and 6 bases stayed unmatched.

In this sample, this clonotype turned up a few times. The chain links TRBV6-2 or TRBV6-3 to TRBJ2-7; D is undetermined. CDR1 MNHEY and CDR2 SVGEGT come from the germline V gene. CDR3 size: 10 residues. V was clipped by 1 base and J by 5 bases, with 0 bases between them. In DNA form, the CDR3 reads TGTGCCAGCAGTTACTACGAGCAGTACTTC. Its protein product is CASSYYEQYF.

This clonotype was counted many times. The rearrangement joins TRBV28 to TRBJ2-1; the match to TRBD1 covers 8 bases. Unmatched junction bases numbered 16, after V lost 5 bases and J lost 10 bases. From germline, CDR1 is MDHEN and CDR2 SYDVKM. This CDR3 has 16 residues. CDR3: CASSGGTGPPTMEQFF. CDR3 DNA sequence: TGTGCCAGCAGTGGGGGGACAGGCCCCCCTACAATGGAGCAGTTCTTC.

In its sample, this clonotype was seen many times. V is TRBV6-2 or TRBV6-3 and J is TRBJ2-1, with TRBD2 matching 8 bases. Trimming cost V 0 bases and J 6 bases; bases outside gene matches: 19. The CDR3 sequence is 20 residues long. The germline gives CDR1 MNHEY, CDR2 SVGEGT. The CDR3 is CASSYSSNPQAGEQINEQFF. The CDR3 region has the DNA TGTGCCAGCAGTTACTCCTCGAACCCCCAAGCGGGAGAGCAGATCAATGAGCAGTTCTTC.

The table lists this clonotype with many counts. CDR3 sequence: CASSEGQGHGYTF. The CDR3 nucleotides are TGTGCCAGCAGTGAAGGACAGGGGCATGGCTACACCTTC. The V call is TRBV6-1, the J call TRBJ1-2; 8 positions match TRBD1. The CDR3 length is 13 residues. V lost 1 base and J lost 6; bases outside the gene matches: 1. From germline, CDR1 is MNHNS and CDR2 SASEGT.

This clonotype is medium-sized in the sample. The chain employs TRBV7-4 and TRBJ2-7, with D perhaps matching TRBD1 (6 bases). Per the germline V gene, CDR1 is SGHVT and CDR2 is SQSDAQ. Trimming removed 5 bases at V and 9 bases at J, with 23 bases between. CDR3 length: 15 amino acids. As DNA, the CDR3 is TGTGCCAGCAGCACCTATAAGGGAAACACAGGGAGGCAGTACTTC. Its protein product is CASSTYKGNTGRQYF.

This clonotype is medium-sized (0.01 to 0.1%) within its sample. J is TRBJ2-7 and V is TRBV12-3 or TRBV12-4; 8 bases fit TRBD1. This CDR3 has 15 residues. V trimming: 3 bases; J trimming: 2 bases; junction bases outside the gene matches: 6. CDR3: CASSFQQGATYEQYF. CDR3 nucleotides: TGTGCCAGCAGTTTTCAGCAGGGGGCCACCTACGAGCAGTACTTC.

This clonotype was detected many times. J is TRBJ2-7 and V is TRBV5-4; TRBD2 matches at 8 bases. Per germline, CDR1 SGHNT and CDR2 YYREEE (reference sequence). Trimming at V came to 4 bases and at J to 3 bases, leaving 12 bases not matched to a gene. CDR3 length: 16 residues. The CDR3 loop is CASSPGGTGRDYEQYF. Here the CDR3 DNA reads TGTGCCAGCAGCCCGGGGGGGACTGGGCGCGACTACGAGCAGTACTTC.

In this sample, this clonotype turned up many times. V is TRBV9 and J is TRBJ2-5, with 8 bases lining up with TRBD1. Germline lookup yields CDR1 SGDLS and CDR2 YYNGEE. V lost 2 bases and J lost 2; bases outside the gene matches: 5. There are 15 residues in the CDR3. The CDR3 DNA reads as TGTGCCAGCAGCGTCACCGGGACAGGTCAAGAGACCCAGTACTTC. Amino acid sequence: CASSVTGTGQETQYF. Supplemented by reference TRBV9 and TRBJ2-5, the full variable domain reads DSGVTQTPKHLITATGQRVTLRCSPRSGDLSVYWYQQSLDQGLQFLIQYYNGEERAKGNILERFSAQQFPDLHSELNLSSLELGDSALYFCASSVTGTGQETQYFGPGTRLLVL.

This clonotype was seen at least ten times. This clone may be a read error of a much larger clone one base away. This CDR3 reads CASSWEQGSGTEPFF. The CDR3 DNA reads as TGCGCCAGCAGCTGGGAGCAGGGGTCGGGCACTGAACCTTTCTTT. This chain connects TRBV5-1 to TRBJ1-1; perhaps TRBD1 as D (6 bases). CDR3 length: 15 amino acids. CDR1 and CDR2 (germline): SGHRS, YFSETQ.

This clonotype was seen repeatedly, ten times or more. The rearrangement joins TRBV29-1 to TRBJ2-2, with D possibly TRBD2 on 5 matching bases. This CDR3 contains 15 residues. The V end lost 7 bases, the J end lost 5 bases, and 20 bases lay between the germline ends. From germline, CDR1 is SQVTM and CDR2 ANQGSEA. Here the CDR3 reads CSALLFEEATGELFF. DNA for the CDR3: TGCAGCGCCCTACTTTTCGAGGAGGCGACCGGGGAGCTGTTTTTT.

This clonotype was seen ten or more times. The rearrangement links TRBV5-1 to TRBJ2-7; D perhaps matches TRBD2 (5 bases). Germline V gene lookup returns CDR1 SGHRS and CDR2 YFSETQ. This CDR3 contains 16 residues. Trimming took 2 bases from V and 0 from J, leaving 15 bases between them. The CDR3 DNA sequence: TGCGCCAGCAGCTTAGGCGGGCCTACGAGCTCCTACGAGCAGTACTTC. Its protein is CASSLGGPTSSYEQYF. The full variable domain, in which reference TRBV5-1 and TRBJ2-7 provide the parts outside the CDR3, is KAGVTQTPRYLIKTRGQQVTLSCSPISGHRSVSWYQQTPGQGLQFLFEYFSETQRNKGNFPGRFSGRQFSNSRSEMNVSTLELGDSALYLCASSLGGPTSSYEQYFGPGTRLTVT.

This clonotype turned up a few times. V and J are TRBV12-3 or TRBV12-4 and TRBJ2-7; D ambiguous. V lost 5 bases and J lost 5, with 10 bases in between. The CDR3 has 12 residues. The CDR3 coding sequence is TGTGCCAGCAGTCCGACTGCTAACGAGCAGTACTTC. This sequence encodes CASSPTANEQYF.

This clonotype was seen ten or more times. This chain connects TRBV10-2 to TRBJ2-4, with TRBD2 identical over 7 bases. J was trimmed by 0 bases and V by 0 bases; bases with no gene match: 5. Germline CDR1 reads WSHSY; CDR2 reads SAAADI. The CDR3 sequence is 17 residues long. The CDR3 here is CASSESAGLGAKNIQYF. CDR3 DNA: TGCGCCAGCAGTGAGTCAGCGGGGTTGGGAGCCAAAAACATTCAGTACTTC.

This clonotype was counted ten times or more. Here the CDR3 DNA reads TGTGCCAGCAGTTCCCTCCTCAACGAGCAGTACTTC. This translates into CASSSLLNEQYF. This chain joins TRBV12-3 or TRBV12-4 and TRBJ2-7; D gene unclear. This CDR3 is built from 12 residues. Trimming took off 4 bases at V and 5 bases at J, with 9 bases between the two ends.

Ten or more counts support this clonotype. V gene TRBV5-4 combines with J gene TRBJ2-2; D unresolved. V lost 3 bases and J 8 bases, leaving 14 bases between the germline ends. Germline-derived CDR1 and CDR2 are SGHNT and YYREEE (reference sequence). The CDR3 is 14 amino acids. CDR3: CASSSTAFWGELFF. The DNA for the CDR3 is TGTGCCAGCAGCTCCACCGCCTTTTGGGGGGAGCTGTTTTTT.

This clonotype was observed many times. The chain carries TRBV6-2 or TRBV6-3 and TRBJ2-2; D not certain. V dropped 3 bases and J dropped 4 bases, with 12 bases sitting between them. Germline values: CDR1 MNHEY, CDR2 SVGEGT. CDR3 length equals 15 residues. DNA of the CDR3: TGTGCCAGCAGTTATAACAGACTTCGCACCGGGGAGCTGTTTTTT. It translates to CASSYNRLRTGELFF.

This clonotype was counted ten times or more. V gene TRBV5-1 combines with J gene TRBJ2-5; D may be TRBD1 or TRBD2 (5 bases each). Trimming pared 0 bases from V and 5 bases from J, leaving 20 bases between. This CDR3 has 17 amino acids. Germline V lookup: CDR1 SGHRS, CDR2 YFSETQ. In nucleotides, the CDR3 is TGCGCCAGCAGCTTGGTGGGGCTAGCTTACCTGGTGGAGACCCAGTACTTC. Protein: CASSLVGLAYLVETQYF.

This clonotype was detected many times. V usage is TRBV5-5 and J usage is TRBJ1-5, with 7 bases lining up with TRBD1. CDR1 SGHKS and CDR2 YYEKEE come from the germline V gene (reference sequence). V shed 4 bases and J 1 base; nucleotides not matched to a gene: 8. This CDR3 comprises 16 residues. DNA of the CDR3: TGTGCCAGCAGCCCGTCACAGGGGTTGAGCAATCAGCCCCAGCATTTT. Protein product: CASSPSQGLSNQPQHF.

The table lists this clonotype with many counts. V and J are TRBV3-1 and TRBJ2-7; D is possibly TRBD1 or TRBD2 (5 bases each). Germline loops: CDR1 LGHDT, CDR2 YNNKEL (reference sequence). The length of the CDR3 is 15 residues. Deletions cut 0 bases from V and 9 bases from J, with 18 bases between. In DNA form, the CDR3 reads TGTGCCAGCAGCCAAGATCCGGGGCTTGCTGGCGGGCAGTACTTC. Protein product: CASSQDPGLAGGQYF.